This T cell receptor beta chain derives from a study of vaccination and CD4 T cells after COVID-19. Study-level points and caveats: This study had few convalescent patients and no early post-infection samples.

Treatment: roughly 11-day PBMC culture with coronavirus spike peptide pools or control peptides (ViraFEST assay). Culture of some 1.9 million PBMCs per well took place with about 10 IU/ml IL-2 and 8.5 to 10 ug/ml peptide pools. At both days 3 and 7, half the medium was replaced with fresh IL-2 medium. Researchers used the Oncomine TCR Beta short-read assay to sequence DNA from cultured CD4+ T cells. Genomic DNA was drawn out of CD4+ T cells grown in culture. TCRdb re-derived calls from the PCR reads in MiXCR, one entry per CDR3 protein. Here the sample spans roughly 25,000 distinct CDR3 sequences, 58% being singletons. Worth noting for this clonotype: No antigen is known for it.

Sequenced sample: CD4+ T cells from blood, cultured in vitro. The sequence derives from a human donor who had recovered from COVID-19.

The CDR3 sequence is CASSRSWGQLVRGSPLHF. The DNA for the CDR3 is TGTGCCAGCAGTAGAAGTTGGGGACAGCTTGTTCGGGGTTCACCCCTCCACTTT. This chain uses TRBV6-1 with TRBJ1-6; 7 nucleotides line up with TRBD1. Germline V gene sequence: CDR1 MNHNS, CDR2 SASEGT. This CDR3 comprises 18 residues. V shed 5 bases and J 9 bases; nucleotides not matched to a gene: 19.